Below, 21 T cell receptor beta chains from the same sample are listed, as sequenced in a study of cytomegalovirus exposure and HLA in healthy donors. The primer mix had 60 Vbeta and 13 Jbeta primers. Produced via immunoSEQ multiplex PCR; TCRdb's table is partial and in-frame only. This sample has roughly 140,000 clones; around three fifths occur once, and the top ten carry under 3%. The sequenced sample consisted of PBMCs. The receptors derive from a woman in her 30s in good health and CMV-seropositive.

In its sample, this clone was seen a few times. This chain connects TRBV7-9 to TRBJ1-3, with D possibly being TRBD1 (5 bases). CDR1 and CDR2 from the germline V gene are SEHNR and FQNEAQ (reference sequence). The CDR3 consists of 15 residues. V dropped 5 bases and J dropped 4 bases, with 15 bases sitting between them. The DNA for the CDR3 is TGTGCCAGCAGCCCGCTCCAGGGTCAAGGAAACACCATATATTTT. Translated, it gives CASSPLQGQGNTIYF.

This clone was observed a handful of times. The CDR3 sequence: CASSLVGVNTEAFF. In DNA form, the CDR3 reads TGCGCCAGCAGCTTGGTAGGGGTGAACACTGAAGCTTTCTTT. The chain links TRBV5-1 to TRBJ1-1, with TRBD1 as a possible D gene (5 bases). The CDR3 runs 14 residues. The ends were cut back, 0 bases at V and 0 bases at J, with 6 bases in the middle. Germline V lookup: CDR1 SGHRS, CDR2 YFSETQ.

The chain couples TRBV10-1 to TRBJ1-2; unclear D gene. V lost 0 bases, J lost 8 bases, and 13 bases lay in between. CDR3 size: 14 residues. Germline V CDR1 and CDR2: WNHNN, SYGVQD (reference sequence). The CDR3 loop reads CASSESERPGGYTF. The CDR3 region has the DNA TGCGCCAGCAGTGAGTCGGAACGCCCGGGAGGCTACACCTTC.

V and J are TRBV30 and TRBJ2-2; D not resolved. Trimming left V 0 bases short and J 6 bases short, with 11 bases between. The CDR3 covers 14 residues. Germline CDR1 and CDR2: GTSNPN and SVGIG (reference sequence). CDR3 sequence reads: CAWSVASRSGELFF. CDR3 DNA: TGTGCCTGGAGTGTGGCCTCCAGGTCCGGGGAGCTGTTTTTT.

V usage is TRBV6-1 and J usage is TRBJ1-2; 7 positions match TRBD1. Trimming at V came to 5 bases and at J to 5 bases, leaving 11 bases not matched to a gene. Germline V CDR1 and CDR2: MNHNS, SASEGT. The CDR3 is made up of 15 amino acids. CDR3 DNA sequence: TGTGCCAGCAGTTTGTTTCAGACAGGGCTTTATGGCTACACCTTC. This translates into CASSLFQTGLYGYTF.

The DNA for the CDR3 is TGTGCCAGCAGCCGAGGACAGGGGATGCTTACTGGAAACACCATATATTTT. It codes for CASSRGQGMLTGNTIYF. The chain combines TRBV7-9 with TRBJ1-3; 9 bases line up with TRBD1. With 5 bases clipped from V and 2 bases from J, the junction kept 10 bases outside the gene matches. CDR1 and CDR2 from the germline V gene are SEHNR and FQNEAQ (reference sequence). The CDR3 contains 17 residues.

The rearrangement links TRBV7-7 to TRBJ2-5, with D tentatively TRBD2 (6 bases). The V end was cut by 4 bases, the J end by 3 bases, with 9 bases between. The CDR3 has 13 residues. Germline-derived CDR1 and CDR2 are SSHAT and FNYEAQ (reference sequence). This CDR3 is CASSYGLKETQYF. The CDR3 DNA sequence: TGTGCCAGCAGCTATGGACTAAAAGAGACCCAGTACTTC. Filled out from reference TRBV7-7 and TRBJ2-5, the complete variable domain reads GAGVSQSPRYKVTKRGQDVTLRCDPISSHATLYWYQQALGQGPEFLTYFNYEAQPDKSGLPSDRFSAERPEGSISTLTIQRTEQRDSAMYRCASSYGLKETQYFGPGTRLLVL.

This rearrangement joins TRBV6-1 to TRBJ1-4; 9 positions match TRBD1. The CDR3 totals 14 residues. Germline V gene lookup returns CDR1 MNHNS and CDR2 SASEGT. The V segment lost 4 bases and the J segment 8 bases; nucleotides outside the gene matches: 5. CDR3 in amino acids: CASSAAGTGEKLFF. The CDR3 DNA reads as TGTGCCAGCAGTGCCGCCGGGACAGGGGAAAAACTGTTTTTT.

The chain couples TRBV27 to TRBJ2-7, with 7 positions matching TRBD1. Germline CDR1 is MNHEY and CDR2 is SMNVEV (reference sequence). There are 12 residues in the CDR3. J gave up 1 base and V 6 bases, and 0 bases lay outside the gene matches. For the CDR3, the DNA is TGTGCCAGCAGGGACAGGTCCTACGAGCAGTACTTC. This codes for CASRDRSYEQYF.

The chain joins TRBV27 to TRBJ2-3, with 7 bases identical to TRBD2. Germline assignment: CDR1 MNHEY and CDR2 SMNVEV (reference sequence). CDR3 length equals 18 residues. J gave up 0 bases and V 5 bases, and 14 bases lay outside the gene matches. CDR3 residues: CASSTLGGLGYSTDTQYF. The DNA of the CDR3 is TGTGCCAGCAGTACATTAGGAGGACTAGGGTATAGCACAGATACGCAGTATTTT.

V and J are TRBV19 and TRBJ1-5; 8 bases align to TRBD1. There are 16 residues in the CDR3. In germline, CDR1 is LNHDA, CDR2 SQIVND (reference sequence). Trimming took 5 bases from V and 3 from J; bases not matched to a gene: 9. The CDR3 coding sequence is TGTGCCAGTAGTGGGACGACAGGGGCGGCCAATCAGCCCCAGCATTTT. As protein: CASSGTTGAANQPQHF.

This clone was picked up a small number of times. This chain uses TRBV5-4 with TRBJ1-2; 7 nucleotides match TRBD1. V lost 4 bases to trimming and J lost 8 bases; unmatched junction nucleotides: 8. Germline lookup yields CDR1 SGHNT and CDR2 YYREEE (reference sequence). CDR3 length equals 13 residues. For the CDR3, the DNA is TGTGCCAGCAGCCACCTCCGGGACAGCGGCTACACCTTC. Translated, it gives CASSHLRDSGYTF.

This rearrangement joins TRBV6-5 to TRBJ2-3; tentatively, D is TRBD1 (6 bases). CDR3 length: 14 amino acids. Germline V CDR1 and CDR2: MNHEY, SVGAGI. The ends were cut back, 6 bases at V and 0 bases at J, with 10 bases in the middle. CDR3 bases: TGTGCCAGCAGCGACAGGAAAAGCACAGATACGCAGTATTTT. Translation: CASSDRKSTDTQYF.

The genes are TRBV19 and TRBJ2-1; the match to TRBD2 covers 13 bases. From germline, CDR1 is LNHDA and CDR2 SQIVND (reference sequence). This CDR3 contains 16 residues. With V trimmed by 5 bases and J by 4 bases, 5 bases remained unmatched. In DNA form, the CDR3 reads TGTGCCAGTAGTTGGACTAGCGGGGGATATTACAATGAGCAGTTCTTC. It encodes CASSWTSGGYYNEQFF.

The V gene is TRBV7-2, the J gene TRBJ2-7, with TRBD2 as a possible D gene (6 bases). This CDR3 contains 14 residues. Germline CDR1 reads SGHTA; CDR2 reads FQGNSA. The germline V and J ends were trimmed by 1 base and 0 bases, with 7 bases remaining between them. The CDR3, as DNA: TGTGCCAGCAGCTTAGGAGCGGGCTCCTACGAGCAGTACTTC. It encodes CASSLGAGSYEQYF.

The gene calls are TRBV9 and TRBJ1-4, with D maybe TRBD1 (6 bases). Germline V gene data show CDR1 as SGDLS and CDR2 as YYNGEE. The CDR3 is 18 residues long. The germline V and J ends were trimmed by 0 bases and 5 bases, with 20 bases remaining between them. CDR3 protein: CASSVGVGLGTLNEKLFF. CDR3 in DNA: TGTGCCAGCAGCGTAGGCGTTGGTCTCGGGACACTAAATGAAAAACTGTTTTTT.

This chain connects TRBV5-6 to TRBJ2-7, with TRBD2 matching 10 bases. This CDR3 spans 16 amino acids. V trimming: 4 bases; J trimming: 2 bases; junction bases outside the gene matches: 9. Germline lookup yields CDR1 SGHDT and CDR2 YYEEEE. The CDR3 coding sequence is TGTGCCAGCAGCCCGATGGCTAGCGGGGGACCCTACGAGCAGTACTTC. This translates into CASSPMASGGPYEQYF.

The genes are TRBV5-1 and TRBJ1-2; 9 bases agree with TRBD1. Germline lookup yields CDR1 SGHRS and CDR2 YFSETQ. The CDR3 is 15 amino acids. J lost 4 bases, V lost 3 bases, and 7 bases had no gene match. The CDR3 is CASSSGTGTFYGYTF. The CDR3 coding sequence is TGCGCCAGCAGCTCCGGGACAGGGACCTTCTATGGCTACACCTTC.

The rearrangement joins TRBV15 to TRBJ2-5; TRBD1 agrees at 9 bases. The DNA end is more similar to TRBJ2-7, so the J call may be wrong. Germline V gene sequence: CDR1 LNHNV, CDR2 YYDKDF (reference sequence). This CDR3 has 17 amino acids. CDR3 sequence reads: CATSSLGQGLTSYEQYF. CDR3 DNA: TGTGCCACCAGCAGCTTGGGACAGGGCCTTACCTCCTACGAGCAGTACTTC.

This chain joins TRBV19 and TRBJ1-5, with D possibly being TRBD1 (6 bases). The CDR3 totals 16 residues. From germline, CDR1 is LNHDA and CDR2 SQIVND (reference sequence). Trimming left V 1 base short and J 4 bases short, with 14 bases between. The CDR3 sequence: CASSIVNGQFNQPQHF. CDR3 nucleotides: TGTGCCAGTAGTATAGTAAATGGACAGTTTAATCAGCCCCAGCATTTT.

The CDR3 DNA reads TGCGCCAGCAGCCAATATTCCACCAGGGGATCCTACGAGCAGTACTTC. It translates to CASSQYSTRGSYEQYF. The J gene is TRBJ2-7, the V gene TRBV4-1; possibly TRBD1 for D (6 bases). Germline CDR1 and CDR2: MGHRA and YSYEKL. The ends were cut back, 2 bases at V and 1 base at J, with 15 bases in the middle. This CDR3 is built from 16 residues.